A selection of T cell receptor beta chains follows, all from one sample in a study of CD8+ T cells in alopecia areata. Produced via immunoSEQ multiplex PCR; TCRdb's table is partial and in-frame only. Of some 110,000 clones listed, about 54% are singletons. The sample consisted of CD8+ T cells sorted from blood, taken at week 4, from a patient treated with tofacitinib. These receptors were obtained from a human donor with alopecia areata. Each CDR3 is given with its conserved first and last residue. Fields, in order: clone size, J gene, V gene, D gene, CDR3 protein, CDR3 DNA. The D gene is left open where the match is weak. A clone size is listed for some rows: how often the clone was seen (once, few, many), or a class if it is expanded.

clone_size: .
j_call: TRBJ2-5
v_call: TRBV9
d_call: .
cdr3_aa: CASSGDGTFRETQYF
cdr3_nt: TGTGCCAGCAGCGGTGACGGGACATTCCGGGAGACCCAGTACTTC

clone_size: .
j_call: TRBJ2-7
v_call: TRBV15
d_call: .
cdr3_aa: CATSYVRYYEQYF
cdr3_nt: TGTGCCACCAGTTATGTTCGGTACTACGAGCAGTACTTC

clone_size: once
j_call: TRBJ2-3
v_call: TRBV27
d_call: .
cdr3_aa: CASSLGPLPDTQYF
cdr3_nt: TGTGCCAGCAGCTTGGGACCCCTGCCAGATACGCAGTATTTT

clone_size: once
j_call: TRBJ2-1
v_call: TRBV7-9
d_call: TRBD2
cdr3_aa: CASSSSTSGGENEQFF
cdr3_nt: TGTGCCAGCAGCTCATCCACTAGCGGGGGGGAAAATGAGCAGTTCTTC

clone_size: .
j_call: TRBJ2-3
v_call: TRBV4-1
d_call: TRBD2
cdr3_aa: CASSQSHSTSGFTDTQYF
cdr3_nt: TGCGCCAGCAGCCAATCACATTCGACTAGCGGGTTCACAGATACGCAGTATTTT

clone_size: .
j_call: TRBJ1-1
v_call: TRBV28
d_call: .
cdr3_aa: CASSLPRRLNTEAFF
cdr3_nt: TGTGCCAGCAGCCTACCCCGCCGGTTGAACACTGAAGCTTTCTTT

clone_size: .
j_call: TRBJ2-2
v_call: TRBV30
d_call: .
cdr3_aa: CAWSGGLGNTGELFF
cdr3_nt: TGTGCCTGGAGTGGCGGCCTGGGGAACACCGGGGAGCTGTTTTTT

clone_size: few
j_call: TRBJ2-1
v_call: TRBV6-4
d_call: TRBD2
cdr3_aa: CASSLGGGGNEQFF
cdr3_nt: TGTGCCAGCAGTCTCGGCGGGGGGGGAAATGAGCAGTTCTTC

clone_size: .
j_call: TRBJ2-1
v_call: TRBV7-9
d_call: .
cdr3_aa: CASSEPGFNEQFF
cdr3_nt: TGTGCCAGCAGCGAACCGGGGTTCAATGAGCAGTTCTTC

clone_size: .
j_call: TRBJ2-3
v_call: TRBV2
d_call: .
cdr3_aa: CASSEGVQFTDTQYF
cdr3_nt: TGTGCCAGCAGTGAAGGAGTGCAGTTCACAGATACGCAGTATTTT

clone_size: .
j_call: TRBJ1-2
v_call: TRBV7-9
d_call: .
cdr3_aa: CASSFFEDYGYTF
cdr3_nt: TGTGCCAGCAGCTTTTTTGAGGACTATGGCTACACCTTC